A selection of T cell receptor beta chains follows, all from one sample in a study of identical twins. MiXCR was run by TCRdb on the 5' RACE reads, yielding one entry per CDR3 protein. The table records about 690,000 distinct CDR3 sequences, around 5.7% of them present only once. Sample: naive T cells sorted from blood. The origin of the receptors is a young man in good health. Each CDR3 is given with its conserved first and last residue. D genes are given only for firm matches. Clone size is stated in some rows and not others, as once, few, many or a class when expanded.

j_call | d_call | v_call | clone_size | cdr3_aa | cdr3_nt
TRBJ2-2 | TRBD1 | TRBV6-5 | - | CASSSPGQGANTGELFF | TGTGCCAGCAGTTCGCCGGGACAGGGGGCGAACACCGGGGAGCTGTTTTTT
TRBJ2-5 | TRBD1 | TRBV6-5 | many | CASSSDRGRETQYF | TGTGCCAGCAGTTCCGACAGGGGAAGAGAGACCCAGTACTTC
TRBJ1-5 | - | TRBV21-1 | few | CASVWVHQPQHF | TGTGCCAGTGTCTGGGTCCATCAGCCCCAGCATTTT
TRBJ2-1 | TRBD2 | TRBV12-3/TRBV12-4 | many | CASSRAGGFNNEQFF | TGTGCCAGCAGCCGAGCGGGAGGGTTTAACAATGAGCAGTTCTTC
TRBJ2-1 | TRBD2 | TRBV5-1 | - | CASSLFEIAGDEQFF | TGCGCCAGCAGCTTGTTCGAGATAGCGGGAGATGAGCAGTTCTTC
TRBJ1-4 | - | TRBV29-1 | many | CSARSRDTGEKLFF | TGCAGCGCTCGCTCCAGGGACACTGGGGAAAAACTGTTTTTT
TRBJ2-7 | - | TRBV4-3 | few | CASSHNPGGDEQYF | TGCGCCAGCAGCCATAATCCAGGGGGGGACGAGCAGTACTTC
TRBJ1-5 | - | TRBV6-1 | - | CASTLPGPNQPQHF | TGTGCCAGCACCCTACCGGGTCCGAATCAGCCCCAGCATTTT
TRBJ2-2 | - | TRBV6-4 | many | CASSDRGTGELFF | TGTGCCAGCAGTGACAGGGGCACCGGGGAGCTGTTTTTT
TRBJ2-5 | - | TRBV10-3 | many | CAISDGPRETQYF | TGTGCCATCAGTGATGGGCCCCGAGAGACCCAGTACTTC
TRBJ1-4 | - | TRBV5-1 | few | CASSSLGAGKSEKLFF | TGCGCCAGCAGCTCCCTGGGGGCAGGGAAGTCTGAAAAACTGTTTTTT
TRBJ2-5 | - | TRBV7-2 | - | CASSLESQETQYF | TGTGCCAGCAGCTTAGAATCCCAAGAGACCCAGTACTTC
TRBJ2-3 | - | TRBV2 | - | CASSPTEVGVTQYF | TGTGCCAGCAGTCCGACGGAGGTTGGGGTTACGCAGTATTTT
TRBJ1-6 | TRBD1 | TRBV25-1 | many | CASSRDRNSPLHF | TGTGCCAGCTCCAGGGACAGGAATTCACCCCTCCACTTT
TRBJ2-1 | - | TRBV29-1 | many | CSVMGRGYNEQFF | TGCAGCGTCATGGGTCGGGGATACAATGAGCAGTTCTTC
TRBJ1-2 | - | TRBV12-3/TRBV12-4 | many | CASSPLGGQAGGYTF | TGTGCCAGCAGCCCATTAGGCGGCCAGGCCGGTGGCTACACCTTC
TRBJ2-1 | - | TRBV3-1 | many | CASSLMGSTYNEQFF | TGTGCCAGCAGCCTTATGGGAAGCACTTACAATGAGCAGTTCTTC
TRBJ2-7 | TRBD2 | TRBV2 | many | CASRILAGTHEQYF | TGTGCCAGCAGAATACTAGCGGGAACCCACGAGCAGTACTTC
TRBJ2-7 | TRBD2 | TRBV12-3/TRBV12-4 | many | CASSLGGLEYEQYF | TGTGCCAGCAGCCTCGGAGGACTAGAGTACGAGCAGTACTTC
TRBJ2-4 | - | TRBV7-2 | many | CASLSENF | TGTGCCAGCCTTAGTGAAAACTTC